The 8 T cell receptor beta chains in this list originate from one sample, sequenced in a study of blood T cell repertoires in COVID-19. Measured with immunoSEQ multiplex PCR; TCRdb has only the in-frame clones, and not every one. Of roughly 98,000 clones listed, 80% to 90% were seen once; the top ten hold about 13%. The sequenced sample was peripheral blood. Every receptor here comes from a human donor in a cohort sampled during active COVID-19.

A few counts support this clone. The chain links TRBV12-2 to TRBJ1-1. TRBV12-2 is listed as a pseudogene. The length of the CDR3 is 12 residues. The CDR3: CASRLASTEAFF. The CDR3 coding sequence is TGTGCAAGTCGCTTAGCTAGCACTGAAGCTTTCTTT.

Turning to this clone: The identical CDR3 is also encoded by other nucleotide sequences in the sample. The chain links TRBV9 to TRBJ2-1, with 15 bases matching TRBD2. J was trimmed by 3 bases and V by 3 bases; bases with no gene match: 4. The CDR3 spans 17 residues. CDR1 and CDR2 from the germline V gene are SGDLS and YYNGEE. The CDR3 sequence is CASSAGTSGGLYNEQFF. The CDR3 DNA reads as TGTGCCAGCAGCGCCGGGACTAGCGGGGGGCTCTACAATGAGCAGTTCTTC.

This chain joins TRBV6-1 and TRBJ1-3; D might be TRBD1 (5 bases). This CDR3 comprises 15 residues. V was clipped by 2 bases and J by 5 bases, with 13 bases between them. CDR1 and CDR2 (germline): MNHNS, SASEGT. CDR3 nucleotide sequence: TGTGCCAGCAGTGAATGGGGGGGTAGTAGAAACACCATATATTTT. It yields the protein CASSEWGGSRNTIYF.

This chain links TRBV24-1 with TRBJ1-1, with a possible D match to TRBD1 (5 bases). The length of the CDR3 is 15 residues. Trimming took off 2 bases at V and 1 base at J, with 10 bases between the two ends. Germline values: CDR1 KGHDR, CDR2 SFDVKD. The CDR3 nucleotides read TGTGCCACCAGTGATTCGGGGGGAGAGAACACTGAAGCTTTCTTT. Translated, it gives CATSDSGGENTEAFF.

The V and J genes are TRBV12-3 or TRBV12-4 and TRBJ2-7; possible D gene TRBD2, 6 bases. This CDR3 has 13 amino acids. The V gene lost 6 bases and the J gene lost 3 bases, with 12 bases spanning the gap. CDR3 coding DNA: TGTGCCAGCAGGTCGGCGGGGAGCTACGAGCAGTACTTC. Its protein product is CASRSAGSYEQYF.

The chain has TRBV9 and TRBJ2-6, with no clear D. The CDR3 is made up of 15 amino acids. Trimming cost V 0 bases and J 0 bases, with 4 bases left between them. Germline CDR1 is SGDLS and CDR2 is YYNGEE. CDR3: CASSVVSSGANVLTF. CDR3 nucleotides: TGTGCCAGCAGCGTAGTCAGCTCTGGGGCCAACGTCCTGACTTTC.

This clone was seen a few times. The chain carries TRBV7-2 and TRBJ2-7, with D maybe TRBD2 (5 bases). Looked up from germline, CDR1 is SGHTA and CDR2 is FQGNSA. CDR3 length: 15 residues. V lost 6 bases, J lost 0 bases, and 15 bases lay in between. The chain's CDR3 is CASRSEGSSSYEQYF. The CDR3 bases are TGTGCCAGCAGGTCCGAGGGCAGCAGCTCCTACGAGCAGTACTTC.

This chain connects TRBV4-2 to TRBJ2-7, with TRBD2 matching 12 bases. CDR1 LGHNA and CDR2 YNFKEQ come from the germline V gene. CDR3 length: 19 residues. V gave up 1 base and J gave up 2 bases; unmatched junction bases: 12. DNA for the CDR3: TGTGCCAGCAGCCAAGGGGTTCCCACTAGCGGGGGGCCAACCTACGAGCAGTACTTC. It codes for CASSQGVPTSGGPTYEQYF.